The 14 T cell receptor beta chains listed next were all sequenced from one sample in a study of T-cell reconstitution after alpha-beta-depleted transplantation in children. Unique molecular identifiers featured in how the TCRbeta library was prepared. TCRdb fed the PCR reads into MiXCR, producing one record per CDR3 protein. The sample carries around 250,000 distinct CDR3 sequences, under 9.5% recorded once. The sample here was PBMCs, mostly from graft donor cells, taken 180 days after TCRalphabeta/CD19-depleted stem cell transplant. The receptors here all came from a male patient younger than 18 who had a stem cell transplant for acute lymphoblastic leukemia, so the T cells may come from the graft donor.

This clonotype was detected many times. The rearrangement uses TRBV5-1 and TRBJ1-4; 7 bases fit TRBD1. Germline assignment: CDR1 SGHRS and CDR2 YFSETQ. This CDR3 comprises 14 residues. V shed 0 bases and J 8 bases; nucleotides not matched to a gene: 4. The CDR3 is CASSLGDREEKLFF. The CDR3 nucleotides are TGCGCCAGCAGCTTGGGAGACAGGGAGGAAAAACTGTTTTTT.

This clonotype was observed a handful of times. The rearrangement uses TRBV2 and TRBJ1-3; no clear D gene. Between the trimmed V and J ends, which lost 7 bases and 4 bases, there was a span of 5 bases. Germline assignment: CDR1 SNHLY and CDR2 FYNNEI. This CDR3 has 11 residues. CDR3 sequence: CASTLGNTIYF. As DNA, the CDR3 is TGTGCCAGCACCCTGGGAAACACCATATATTTT.

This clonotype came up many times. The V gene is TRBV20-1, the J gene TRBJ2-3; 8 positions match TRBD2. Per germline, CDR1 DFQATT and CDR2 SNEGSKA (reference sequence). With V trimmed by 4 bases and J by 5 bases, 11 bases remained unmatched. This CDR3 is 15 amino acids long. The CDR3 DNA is TGCAGTGCTAAGCAACCGGGGGGGCCAGTAGATACGCAGTATTTT. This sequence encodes CSAKQPGGPVDTQYF.

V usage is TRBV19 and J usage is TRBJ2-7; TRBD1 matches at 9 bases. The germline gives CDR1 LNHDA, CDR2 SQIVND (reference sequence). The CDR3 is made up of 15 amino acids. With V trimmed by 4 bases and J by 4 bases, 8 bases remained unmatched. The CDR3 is CASSKGQGLGYEQYF. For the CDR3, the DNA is TGTGCCAGTAGTAAGGGACAGGGATTGGGGTACGAGCAGTACTTC.

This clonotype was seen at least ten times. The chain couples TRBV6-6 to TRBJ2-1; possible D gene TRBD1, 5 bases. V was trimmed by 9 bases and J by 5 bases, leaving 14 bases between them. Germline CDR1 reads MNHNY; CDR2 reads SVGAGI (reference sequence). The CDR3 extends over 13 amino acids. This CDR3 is CASSGKAHNEQFF. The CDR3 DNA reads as TGTGCCAGTTCAGGGAAGGCCCACAATGAGCAGTTCTTC.

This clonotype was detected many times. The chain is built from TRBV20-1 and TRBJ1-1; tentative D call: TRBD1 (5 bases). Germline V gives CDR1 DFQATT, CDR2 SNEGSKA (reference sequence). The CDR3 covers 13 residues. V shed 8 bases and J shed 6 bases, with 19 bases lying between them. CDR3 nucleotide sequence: TGCAGTACACCCCGGGAGGGGAGGCCTGAAGCTTTCTTT. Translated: CSTPREGRPEAFF.

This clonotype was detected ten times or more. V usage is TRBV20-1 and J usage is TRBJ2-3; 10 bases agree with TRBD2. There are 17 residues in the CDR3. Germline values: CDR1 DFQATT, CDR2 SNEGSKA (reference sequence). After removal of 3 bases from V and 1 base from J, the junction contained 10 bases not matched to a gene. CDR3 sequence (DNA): TGCAGTGCTAGGCTAGCGGGGGCATCATCCCGCACAGATACGCAGTATTTT. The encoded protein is CSARLAGASSRTDTQYF.

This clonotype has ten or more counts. The CDR3 is CASSLFGQGKKYF. The CDR3, as DNA: TGTGCCAGCAGTTTATTCGGACAGGGGAAGAAGTACTTC. The gene calls are TRBV28 and TRBJ2-4; the match to TRBD1 covers 9 bases. The CDR3 has 13 amino acids. Per the germline V gene, CDR1 is MDHEN and CDR2 is SYDVKM. V lost 1 base to trimming and J lost 14 bases; unmatched junction nucleotides: 6.

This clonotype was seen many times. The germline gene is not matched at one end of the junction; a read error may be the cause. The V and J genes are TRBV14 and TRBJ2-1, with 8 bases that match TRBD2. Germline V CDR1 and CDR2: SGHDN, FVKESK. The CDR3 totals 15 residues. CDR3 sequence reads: CSSSLLAGSYNEQFF. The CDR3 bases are TGTTCCAGCAGCCTTCTAGCGGGCTCCTACAATGAGCAGTTCTTC.

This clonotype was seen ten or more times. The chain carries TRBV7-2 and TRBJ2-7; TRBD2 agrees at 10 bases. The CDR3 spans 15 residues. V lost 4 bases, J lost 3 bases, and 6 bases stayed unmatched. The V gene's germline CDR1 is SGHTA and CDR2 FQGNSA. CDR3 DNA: TGTGCCAGCAGCTCGAGCGGGGGGGTCTTCTACGAGCAGTACTTC. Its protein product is CASSSSGGVFYEQYF.

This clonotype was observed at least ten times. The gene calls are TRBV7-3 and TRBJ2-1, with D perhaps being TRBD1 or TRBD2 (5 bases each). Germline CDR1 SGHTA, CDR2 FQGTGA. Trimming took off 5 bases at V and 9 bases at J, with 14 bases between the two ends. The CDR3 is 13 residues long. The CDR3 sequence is CASSPTGGGEQFF. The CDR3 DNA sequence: TGTGCCAGCAGCCCCACTGGGGGTGGTGAGCAGTTCTTC.

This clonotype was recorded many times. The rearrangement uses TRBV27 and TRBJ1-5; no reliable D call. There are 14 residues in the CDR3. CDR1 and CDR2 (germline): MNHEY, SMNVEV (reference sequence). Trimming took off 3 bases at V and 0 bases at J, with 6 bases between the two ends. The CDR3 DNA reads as TGTGCCAGCAGTTTCGGTCCTAGCAATCAGCCCCAGCATTTT. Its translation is CASSFGPSNQPQHF.

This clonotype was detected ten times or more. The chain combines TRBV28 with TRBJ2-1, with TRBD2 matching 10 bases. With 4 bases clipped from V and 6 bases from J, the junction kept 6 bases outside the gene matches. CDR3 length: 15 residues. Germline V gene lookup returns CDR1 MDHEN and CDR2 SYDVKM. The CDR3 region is CASSSWTSGSNEQFF. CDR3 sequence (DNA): TGTGCCAGCAGTTCTTGGACTAGCGGCTCCAATGAGCAGTTCTTC.

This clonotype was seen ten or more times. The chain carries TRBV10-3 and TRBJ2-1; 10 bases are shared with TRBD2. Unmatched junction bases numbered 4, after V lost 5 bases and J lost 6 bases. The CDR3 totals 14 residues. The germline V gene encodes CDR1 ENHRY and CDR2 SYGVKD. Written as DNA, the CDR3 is TGTGCCATCAGTCCTAGCGGGAGCGGCAATGAGCAGTTCTTC. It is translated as CAISPSGSGNEQFF.